What follows are 18 T cell receptor beta chains derived from one specimen sequenced in a study of blood T cell repertoires in COVID-19. This table comes from immunoSEQ multiplex PCR, and its TCRdb copy is limited to in-frame clones, with some not included. The sample lists more than 20,000 clones; 89% were seen once. The sample taken for sequencing was peripheral blood. The receptor set was obtained from a human donor with active COVID-19. The donor label of this sample is uncertain.

Only one count was recorded for this clone. The rearrangement uses TRBV7-2 and TRBJ2-5; 11 positions agree with TRBD2. CDR3 length: 17 residues. Looked up from germline, CDR1 is SGHTA and CDR2 is FQGNSA. Germline trimming cut 1 base from V and 0 bases from J; bases unmatched to any gene: 4. The CDR3 bases are TGTGCCAGCAGCTTAGGGGCTAGCGGGGGGAACCAAGAGACCCAGTACTTC. Its protein is CASSLGASGGNQETQYF.

As for this clone: An end of the junction does not agree with germline; a read error may underlie this. The J gene is TRBJ2-7, the V gene TRBV12-3 or TRBV12-4; 11 bases map to TRBD2. This CDR3 is built from 12 residues. For the CDR3, the DNA is TGTGCCAGCAGTCTAGCGGGAGGCGAGCAGTACTTC. This gives the protein CASSLAGGEQYF.

V and J are TRBV7-2 and TRBJ2-5, with TRBD2 matching 9 bases. J lost 5 bases, V lost 1 base, and 5 bases had no gene match. The CDR3 length is 15 residues. CDR1 and CDR2 (germline): SGHTA, FQGNSA. For the CDR3, the DNA is TGTGCCAGCAGCTTAGATAGCGGGAGACGGGAGACCCAGTACTTC. This sequence encodes CASSLDSGRRETQYF.

The chain employs TRBV2 and TRBJ2-5; TRBD1 aligns across 10 bases. Per germline, CDR1 SNHLY and CDR2 FYNNEI. The CDR3 sequence is 14 residues long. The ends lost 7 bases at V and 4 bases at J; junction bases unmatched: 6. For the CDR3, the DNA is TGTGCCAGCACCAGACAGGGGGCCTCAGAGACCCAGTACTTC. Protein sequence: CASTRQGASETQYF.

The chain combines TRBV10-3 with TRBJ1-6; D is unclear. The CDR3 contains 17 residues. Germline loops: CDR1 ENHRY, CDR2 SYGVKD. Trimming stripped 7 bases from V and 5 bases from J, with 21 bases between. The CDR3 protein is CAINSRGGPSNNSPLHF. CDR3 nucleotides: TGTGCCATCAACTCTCGGGGAGGGCCGTCTAATAATTCACCCCTCCACTTT.

This chain joins TRBV18 and TRBJ2-1; D is possibly TRBD1 (5 bases). Deletions cut 0 bases from V and 9 bases from J, with 9 bases between. This CDR3 contains 13 residues. Germline V CDR1 and CDR2: KGHSH, LQKENI. CDR3 nucleotide sequence: TGTGCCAGCTCACCACCTTCAGGGCGTGAGCAGTTCTTC. It specifies CASSPPSGREQFF.

This clone appeared once. The rearrangement uses TRBV7-2 and TRBJ1-6; 7 bases line up with TRBD1. The trim removed 7 bases at V and 2 bases at J, leaving 2 bases unmatched. This CDR3 comprises 14 residues. Germline assignment: CDR1 SGHTA and CDR2 FQGNSA. CDR3 region: CASIGGTYNSPLHF. As DNA, the CDR3 is TGTGCCAGCATAGGGGGCACCTATAATTCACCCCTCCACTTT. The variable domain in full, with the rest retrieved from reference TRBV7-2 and TRBJ1-6, is GAGVSQSPSNKVTEKGKDVELRCDPISGHTALYWYRQSLGQGLEFLIYFQGNSAPDKSGLPSDRFSAERTGGSVSTLTIQRTQQEDSAVYLCASIGGTYNSPLHFGNGTRLTVT.

V and J are TRBV7-2 and TRBJ1-2; no clear D gene. The V end lost 3 bases, the J end lost 12 bases, and 20 bases lay between the germline ends. The germline gives CDR1 SGHTA, CDR2 FQGNSA. This CDR3 comprises 14 residues. DNA of the CDR3: TGTGCCAGCAGCTTGGAGGGATCGCTTGTAGGTAACACCTTC. It yields the protein CASSLEGSLVGNTF.

V usage is TRBV27 and J usage is TRBJ2-7; 7 bases are a match to TRBD2. Trimming removed 5 bases from V and 4 bases from J; junction bases left unmatched: 5. CDR3 length: 13 residues. CDR1 and CDR2 (germline): MNHEY, SMNVEV (reference sequence). The CDR3 DNA reads TGTGCCAGCAGTCTGCGGGGGAGGTACGAGCAGTACTTC. Amino acids: CASSLRGRYEQYF.

V gene TRBV4-1 combines with J gene TRBJ2-5; TRBD2 agrees at 9 bases. The CDR3 has 15 residues. J lost 5 bases, V lost 3 bases, and 7 bases had no gene match. Germline values: CDR1 MGHRA, CDR2 YSYEKL. CDR3 nucleotide sequence: TGCGCCAGCAGCCAGGGGACTAGCAAGGGGGAGACCCAGTACTTC. Translating it yields CASSQGTSKGETQYF.

The CDR3 spells CASSGTGINQPQHF. For the CDR3, the DNA is TGTGCCAGCAGCGGGACAGGAATCAATCAGCCCCAGCATTTT. This sequence joins TRBV11-1 and TRBJ1-5; 8 bases line up with TRBD1. This CDR3 has 14 residues. The V gene's germline CDR1 is SGHAT and CDR2 FQDESV (reference sequence). V was clipped by 5 bases and J by 3 bases; unmatched bases: 3.

The chain is built from TRBV7-8 and TRBJ2-7; 7 nucleotides align to TRBD1. The CDR3 extends over 13 amino acids. Germline V CDR1 and CDR2: SGHVS, FQNEAQ. J was trimmed by 7 bases and V by 4 bases; bases with no gene match: 7. The CDR3 DNA follows: TGTGCCAGCAGCTGGGGACAGATGGGAGAGCAGTACTTC. This sequence encodes CASSWGQMGEQYF.

This chain links TRBV6-5 with TRBJ2-7; 10 bases line up with TRBD2. Germline V gene sequence: CDR1 MNHEY, CDR2 SVGAGI. Trimming took 6 bases from V and 1 from J; bases not matched to a gene: 3. The CDR3 length is 14 residues. The CDR3: CASRTSGPSYEQYF. In DNA form, the CDR3 reads TGTGCCAGCAGGACTAGCGGGCCTTCCTACGAGCAGTACTTC.

This clone turned up a few times. The V gene is TRBV19, the J gene TRBJ1-5; D gene ambiguous. Germline lookup yields CDR1 LNHDA and CDR2 SQIVND (reference sequence). The CDR3 spans 13 residues. Trimming pared 1 base from V and 7 bases from J, leaving 8 bases between. CDR3 sequence (DNA): TGTGCCAGTAGTATAGTTAGAGGGCAGCCCCAGCATTTT. This translates into CASSIVRGQPQHF.

The CDR3 region has the DNA TGCGCCAGCAGCTCAGACAGTTCCAGCACAGATACGCAGTATTTT. Translating gives CASSSDSSSTDTQYF. The chain uses TRBV5-1 and TRBJ2-3; a weak D match, TRBD1 (5 bases). Germline lookup yields CDR1 SGHRS and CDR2 YFSETQ. The CDR3 covers 15 residues. The ends were cut back, 3 bases at V and 0 bases at J, with 11 bases in the middle.

This clone came up a few times. The chain has TRBV30 and TRBJ1-6; D is uncertain. Per the germline V gene, CDR1 is GTSNPN and CDR2 is SVGIG (reference sequence). The germline V and J ends were trimmed by 4 bases and 7 bases, with 8 bases remaining between them. The CDR3 runs 12 residues. The CDR3 loop reads CAWNSWNSPLHF. In DNA, the CDR3 is TGTGCCTGGAATAGCTGGAATTCACCCCTCCACTTT.

The chain has TRBV29-1 and TRBJ2-7; 9 positions agree with TRBD1. Trimming took 6 bases from V and 0 from J; bases not matched to a gene: 3. The CDR3 runs to 13 residues. Germline CDR1 is SQVTM and CDR2 is ANQGSEA. For the CDR3, the DNA is TGCAGCGTCGGACAGGGGAGCTCCTACGAGCAGTACTTC. This translates into CSVGQGSSYEQYF.

V is TRBV25-1 and J is TRBJ1-1, with D perhaps matching TRBD1 (5 bases). Germline CDR1 reads MGHDK; CDR2 reads SYGVNS. The CDR3 spans 15 residues. Trimming took 3 bases from V and 0 from J, leaving 11 bases between them. The CDR3 DNA sequence: TGTGCCAGCAGTGAGACAGCTTTAATGAACACTGAAGCTTTCTTT. Protein: CASSETALMNTEAFF.